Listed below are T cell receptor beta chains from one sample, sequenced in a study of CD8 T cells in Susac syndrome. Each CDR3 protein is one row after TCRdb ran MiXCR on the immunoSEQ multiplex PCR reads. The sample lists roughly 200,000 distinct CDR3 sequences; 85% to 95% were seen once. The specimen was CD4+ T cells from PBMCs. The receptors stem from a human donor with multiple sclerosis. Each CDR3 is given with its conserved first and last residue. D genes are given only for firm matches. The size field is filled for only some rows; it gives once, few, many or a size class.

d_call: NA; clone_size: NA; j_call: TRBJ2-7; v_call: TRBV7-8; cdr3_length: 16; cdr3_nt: TGTGCCAGCACCGAAGCGGTGGACGTCAGGGAGGTCGAGCAGTACTTC; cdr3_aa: CASTEAVDVREVEQYF
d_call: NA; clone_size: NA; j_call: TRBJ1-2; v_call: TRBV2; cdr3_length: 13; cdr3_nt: TGTGCCAGCAGTACCCGACAGGTCTATGGCTACACCTTC; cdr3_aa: CASSTRQVYGYTF
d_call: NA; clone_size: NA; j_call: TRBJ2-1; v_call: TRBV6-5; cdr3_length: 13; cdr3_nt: TGTGCCAGCAGCCCCCTAACTCGGGATGAGCAGTTCTTC; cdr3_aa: CASSPLTRDEQFF
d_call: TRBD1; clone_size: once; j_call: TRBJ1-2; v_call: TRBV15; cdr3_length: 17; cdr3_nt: TGTGCCACCAGCAGCGAAATTGACAGGGGGACTAACTATGGCTACACCTTC; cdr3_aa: CATSSEIDRGTNYGYTF
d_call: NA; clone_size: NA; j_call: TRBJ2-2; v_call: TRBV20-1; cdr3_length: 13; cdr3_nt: TGCAGTGCTAGAGGGGTCAGCACCGGGGAGCTGTTTTTT; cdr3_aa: CSARGVSTGELFF
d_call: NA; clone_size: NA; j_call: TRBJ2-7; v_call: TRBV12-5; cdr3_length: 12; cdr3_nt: TGTGCTAGTGGTTTGTCCTACTACGAGCAGTACTTC; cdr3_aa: CASGLSYYEQYF
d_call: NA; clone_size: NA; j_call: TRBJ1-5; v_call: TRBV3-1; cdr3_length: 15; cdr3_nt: TGTGCCAGCAGCCAAGATGAAGGGTTGCCTCAGCCCCAGCATTTT; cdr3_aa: CASSQDEGLPQPQHF
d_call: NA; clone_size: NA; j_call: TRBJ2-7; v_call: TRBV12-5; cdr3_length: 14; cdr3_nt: TGTGCTAGTGGCTTTGGCAGGACCTCCTACGAGCAGTACTTC; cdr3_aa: CASGFGRTSYEQYF
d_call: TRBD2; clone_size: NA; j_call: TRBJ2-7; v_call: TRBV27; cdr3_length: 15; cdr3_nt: TGTGCCAGCAGTTTAAAAGGGACGGGGGGCTACGAGCAGTACTTC; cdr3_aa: CASSLKGTGGYEQYF
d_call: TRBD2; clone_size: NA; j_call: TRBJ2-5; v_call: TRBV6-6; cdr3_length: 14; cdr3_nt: TGTGCCAGCAGTTACTCTAGCGGGGAAGAGACCCAGTACTTC; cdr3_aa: CASSYSSGEETQYF
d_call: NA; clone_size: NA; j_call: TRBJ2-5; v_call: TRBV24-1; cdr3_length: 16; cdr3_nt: TGTGCCACCAGTGATCCTCTTAAAGGAGGGGGGGAGACCCAGTACTTC; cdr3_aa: CATSDPLKGGGETQYF
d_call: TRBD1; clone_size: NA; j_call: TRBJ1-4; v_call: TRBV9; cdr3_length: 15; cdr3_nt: TGTGCCAGCAGCCGAACACAGGGGAGGAATGAAAAACTGTTTTTT; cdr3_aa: CASSRTQGRNEKLFF
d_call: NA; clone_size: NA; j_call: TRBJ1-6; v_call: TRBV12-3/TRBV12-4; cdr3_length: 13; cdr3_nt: TGTGCCAGCAGTTTAGAGGGACACGGGGTACTCCACTTT; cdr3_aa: CASSLEGHGVLHF
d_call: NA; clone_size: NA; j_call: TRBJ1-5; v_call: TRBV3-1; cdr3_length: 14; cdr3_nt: TGTGCCAGCAGCCAAGCGGGGGGTAGTCAGCCCCAGCATTTT; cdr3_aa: CASSQAGGSQPQHF
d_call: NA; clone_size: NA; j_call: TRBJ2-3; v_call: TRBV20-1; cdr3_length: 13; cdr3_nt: TGCAGTGCAACCATGACCCGCACAGATACGCAGTATTTT; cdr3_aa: CSATMTRTDTQYF
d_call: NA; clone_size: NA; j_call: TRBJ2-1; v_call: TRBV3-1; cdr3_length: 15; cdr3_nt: TGTGCCAGCAGCCAAGAAAGGCTAGTTGGCAATGAGCAGTTCTTC; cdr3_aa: CASSQERLVGNEQFF
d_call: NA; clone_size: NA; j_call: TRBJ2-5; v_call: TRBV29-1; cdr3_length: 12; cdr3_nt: TGCAGCATTGACCGAGACAGAGAGACCCAGTACTTC; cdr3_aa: CSIDRDRETQYF
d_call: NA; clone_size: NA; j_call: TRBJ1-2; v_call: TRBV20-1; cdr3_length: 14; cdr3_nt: TGCAGTGCTGGGGGGGCGTCCCCCAACTATGGCTACACCTTC; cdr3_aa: CSAGGASPNYGYTF
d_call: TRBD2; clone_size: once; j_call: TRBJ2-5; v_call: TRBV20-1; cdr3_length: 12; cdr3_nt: TGCAGTGCTAACCGGGGGGGAGAGACCCAGTACTTC; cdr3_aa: CSANRGGETQYF
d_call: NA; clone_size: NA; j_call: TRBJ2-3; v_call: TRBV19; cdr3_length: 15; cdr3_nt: TGTGCCAGTAGCCCTCTGGGCAGGAGCACAGATACGCAGTATTTT; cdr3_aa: CASSPLGRSTDTQYF
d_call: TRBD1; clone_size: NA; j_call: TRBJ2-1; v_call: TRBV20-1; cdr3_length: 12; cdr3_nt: TGCAGTGCCCAACAGGGGGCGAATGAGCAGTTCTTC; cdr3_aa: CSAQQGANEQFF
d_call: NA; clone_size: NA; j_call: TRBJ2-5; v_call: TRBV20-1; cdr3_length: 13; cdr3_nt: TGCAGTGCTAACGGACACAGGCTGGAGACCCAGTACTTC; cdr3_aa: CSANGHRLETQYF
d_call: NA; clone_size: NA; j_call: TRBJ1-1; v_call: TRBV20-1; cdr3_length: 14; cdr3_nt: TGCAGTGCTAGATCGGACACCCAGAACACTGAAGCTTTCTTT; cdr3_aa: CSARSDTQNTEAFF
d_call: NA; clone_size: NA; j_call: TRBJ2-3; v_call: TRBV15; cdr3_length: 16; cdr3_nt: TGTGCCACCAGCAGAGATTGGGGTAGTAACACAGATACGCAGTATTTT; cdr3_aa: CATSRDWGSNTDTQYF
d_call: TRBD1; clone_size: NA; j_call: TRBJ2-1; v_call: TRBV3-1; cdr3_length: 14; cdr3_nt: TGTGCCAGCAGTCCGACGACAGGGATGAATGAGCAGTTCTTC; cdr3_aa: CASSPTTGMNEQFF
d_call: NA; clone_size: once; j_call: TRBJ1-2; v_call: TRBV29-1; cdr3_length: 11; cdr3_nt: TGCAGCGTTGTGCACGGGCTTGGCTACACCTTC; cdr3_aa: CSVVHGLGYTF
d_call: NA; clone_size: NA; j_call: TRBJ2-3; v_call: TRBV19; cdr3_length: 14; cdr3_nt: TGTGCCAGCCGGCGGGGTCCAAGCACAGATACGCAGTATTTT; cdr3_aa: CASRRGPSTDTQYF
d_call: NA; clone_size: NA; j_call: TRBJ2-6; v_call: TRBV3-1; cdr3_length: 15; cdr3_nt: TGTGCCAGCAGCCAGTATCGCTCTGGGGCCAACGTCCTGACTTTC; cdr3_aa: CASSQYRSGANVLTF
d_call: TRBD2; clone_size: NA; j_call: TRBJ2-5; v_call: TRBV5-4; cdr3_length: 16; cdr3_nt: TGTGCCAGCAGCTTCGGACTAGCGGGGGGGTGGGAGACCCAGTACTTC; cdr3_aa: CASSFGLAGGWETQYF
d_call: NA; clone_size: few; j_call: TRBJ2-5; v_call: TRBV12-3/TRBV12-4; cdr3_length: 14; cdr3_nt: TGTGCCAGCAGTTCGGGACTGACCCAAGAGACCCAGTACTTC; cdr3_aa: CASSSGLTQETQYF
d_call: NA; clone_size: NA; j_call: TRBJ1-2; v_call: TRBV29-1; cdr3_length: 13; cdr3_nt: TGCAGCGTGCACCACGGGACTAACTATGGCTACACCTTC; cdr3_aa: CSVHHGTNYGYTF
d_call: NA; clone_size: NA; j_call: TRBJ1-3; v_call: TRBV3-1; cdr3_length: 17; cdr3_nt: TGTGCCAGCAGCTCATATACGACGGCTACCTCTGGAAACACCATATATTTT; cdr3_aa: CASSSYTTATSGNTIYF
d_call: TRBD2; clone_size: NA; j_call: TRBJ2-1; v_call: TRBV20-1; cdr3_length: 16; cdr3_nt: TGCAGTGCTAGTCTGCCTAGCGGGGGACGATACAATGAGCAGTTCTTC; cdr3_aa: CSASLPSGGRYNEQFF
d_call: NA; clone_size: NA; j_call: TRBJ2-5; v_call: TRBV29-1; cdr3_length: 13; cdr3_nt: TGCAGCGTCGGCTTGGGATTGCAGCGGACCCAGTACTTC; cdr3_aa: CSVGLGLQRTQYF